This TCR beta chain was captured in a study of cytomegalovirus exposure and HLA in healthy donors. Primers: 60 Vbeta forward and 13 Jbeta reverse. Clones were read by immunoSEQ multiplex PCR, and TCRdb kept only the in-frame ones, dropping some. The table has fewer than 200,000 clones, about 86% seen once; the top ten hold roughly 1.7%. V lost 3 bases to trimming and J lost 4 bases; unmatched junction nucleotides: 3. CDR1 and CDR2 from the germline V gene are LNHDA and SQIVND (reference sequence). The CDR3 sequence is 14 residues long. This sequence originates from a middle-aged man in good health and CMV-seropositive. The rearrangement joins TRBV19 to TRBJ2-7; 10 bases align to TRBD1. Sequencing was performed on PBMCs. The CDR3 DNA reads TGTGCCAGTAGTATGAGACAGGGGGCTTACGAGCAGTACTTC. Its translation is CASSMRQGAYEQYF.